The clone carrying this T cell receptor (beta chain) has ten or more counts. Time point described: newly diagnosed GD, antithyroid drugs for less than 3 months. Extracted RNA from PBMCs served as the source of the TCR library. To make TCR beta libraries, researchers used iRepertoire HTBI primers and Arm-PCR of CDR3 regions. TCRdb re-called the multiplex PCR reads through MiXCR, storing one row per CDR3 protein. The sample yields about 620,000 distinct CDR3 sequences, less than 20% seen once. This record comes from a study of regulatory T cells in long-lasting Graves disease. Trimming pared 5 bases from V and 0 bases from J, leaving 8 bases between. The CDR3 extends over 14 amino acids. Germline CDR1 MDHEN, CDR2 SYDVKM. The data were also submitted as part of a second study, on T cells in Graves' hyperthyroidism and ophthalmopathy. That work states: During a first-round RT-PCR of the TCR CDR3, the HTBI primer set was used.

The receptor was derived from a woman under 40 with Graves disease. The J gene is TRBJ1-3, the V gene TRBV28, with no clear D. The sequencing here drew on peripheral blood mononuclear cells (PBMCs), taken at new diagnosis, from a patient treated with antithyroid drugs. CDR3 coding DNA: TGTGCCAGCAGTCCTCCCCCCTCTGGAAACACCATATATTTT. The encoded protein is CASSPPPSGNTIYF.